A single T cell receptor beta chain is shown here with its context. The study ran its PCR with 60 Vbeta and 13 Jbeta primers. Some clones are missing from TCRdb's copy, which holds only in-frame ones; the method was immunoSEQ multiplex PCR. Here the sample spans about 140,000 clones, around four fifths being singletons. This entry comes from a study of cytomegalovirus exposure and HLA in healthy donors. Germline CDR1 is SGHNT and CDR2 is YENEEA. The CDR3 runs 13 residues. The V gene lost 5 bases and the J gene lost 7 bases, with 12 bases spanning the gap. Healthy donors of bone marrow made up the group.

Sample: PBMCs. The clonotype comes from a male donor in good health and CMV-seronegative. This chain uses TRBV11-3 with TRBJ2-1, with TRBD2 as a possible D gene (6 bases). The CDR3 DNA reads TGTGCCAGCAGCGTCGGGGGAACAAATGAGCAGTTCTTC. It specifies CASSVGGTNEQFF.